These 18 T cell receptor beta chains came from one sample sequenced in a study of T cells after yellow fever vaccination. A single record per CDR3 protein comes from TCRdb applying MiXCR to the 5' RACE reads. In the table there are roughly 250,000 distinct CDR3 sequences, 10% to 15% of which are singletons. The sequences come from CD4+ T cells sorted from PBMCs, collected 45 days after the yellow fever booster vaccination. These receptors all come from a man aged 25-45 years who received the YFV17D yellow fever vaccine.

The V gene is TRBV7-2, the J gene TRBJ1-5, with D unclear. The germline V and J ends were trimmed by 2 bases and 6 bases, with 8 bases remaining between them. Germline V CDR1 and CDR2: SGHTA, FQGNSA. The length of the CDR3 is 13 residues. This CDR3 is CASSLPHSQPQHF. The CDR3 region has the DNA TGTGCCAGCAGCTTACCCCACAGTCAGCCCCAGCATTTT.

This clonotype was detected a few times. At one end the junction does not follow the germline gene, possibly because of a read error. Here the CDR3 reads CASREALDRGLHF. The CDR3 nucleotides read TGTGCCAGCAGGGAAGCCTTGGACAGAGGCCTCCACTTT. This chain uses TRBV6-1 with TRBJ1-6; D may be TRBD1 (6 bases). Germline-derived CDR1 and CDR2 are MNHNS and SASEGT. CDR3 length equals 13 residues.

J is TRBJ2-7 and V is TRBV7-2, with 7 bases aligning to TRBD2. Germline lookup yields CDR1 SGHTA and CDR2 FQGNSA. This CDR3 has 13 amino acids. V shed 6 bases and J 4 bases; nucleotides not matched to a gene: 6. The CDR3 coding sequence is TGTGCCAGCAGACGAGCGGGAAGTTACGAGCAGTACTTC. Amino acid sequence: CASRRAGSYEQYF.

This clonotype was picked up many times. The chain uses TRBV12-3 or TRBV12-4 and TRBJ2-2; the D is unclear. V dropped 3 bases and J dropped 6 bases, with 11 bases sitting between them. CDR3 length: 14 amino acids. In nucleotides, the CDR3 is TGTGCCAGCAGTTTGTCCGGTGCGGCCGGGGAGCTGTTTTTT. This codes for CASSLSGAAGELFF.

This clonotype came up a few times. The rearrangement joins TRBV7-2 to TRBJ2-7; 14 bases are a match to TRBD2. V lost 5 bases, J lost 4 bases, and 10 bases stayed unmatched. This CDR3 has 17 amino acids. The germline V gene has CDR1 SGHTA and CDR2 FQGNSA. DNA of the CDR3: TGTGCCAGCAGCCGAACCGGGACTAGCGGGAGTATTTACGAGCAGTACTTC. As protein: CASSRTGTSGSIYEQYF.

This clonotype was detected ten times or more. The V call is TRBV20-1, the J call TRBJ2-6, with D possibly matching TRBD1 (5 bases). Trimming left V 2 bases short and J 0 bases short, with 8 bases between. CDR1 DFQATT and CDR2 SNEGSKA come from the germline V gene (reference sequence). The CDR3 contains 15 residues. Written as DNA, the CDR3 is TGCAGTGCTAGACAGGGTGGCTCTGGGGCCAACGTCCTGACTTTC. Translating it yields CSARQGGSGANVLTF.

DNA of the CDR3: TGTGCCAGCAGCTATGACAAGGGAGACCACAATGAGCAGTTCTTC. The encoded protein is CASSYDKGDHNEQFF. This chain uses TRBV7-2 with TRBJ2-1; tentative D call: TRBD2 (5 bases). Germline CDR1 is SGHTA and CDR2 is FQGNSA. V was cut by 4 bases and J by 5 bases, with 15 bases left in between. This CDR3 has 15 amino acids. Full variable domain (remainder filled in from reference TRBV7-2 and TRBJ2-1): GAGVSQSPSNKVTEKGKDVELRCDPISGHTALYWYRQSLGQGLEFLIYFQGNSAPDKSGLPSDRFSAERTGGSVSTLTIQRTQQEDSAVYLCASSYDKGDHNEQFFGPGTRLTVL.

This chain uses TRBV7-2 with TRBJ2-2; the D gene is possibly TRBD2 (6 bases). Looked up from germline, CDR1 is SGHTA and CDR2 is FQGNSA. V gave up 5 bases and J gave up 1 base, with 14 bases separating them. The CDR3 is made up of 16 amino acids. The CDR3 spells CASSEYRGKNTGELFF. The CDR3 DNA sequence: TGTGCCAGCAGCGAGTACCGGGGGAAGAACACCGGGGAGCTGTTTTTT.

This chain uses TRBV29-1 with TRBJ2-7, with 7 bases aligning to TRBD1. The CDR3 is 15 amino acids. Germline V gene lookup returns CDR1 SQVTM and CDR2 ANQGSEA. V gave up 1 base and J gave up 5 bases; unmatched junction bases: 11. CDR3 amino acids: CSVEAGKGARNEQYF. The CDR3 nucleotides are TGCAGCGTTGAAGCTGGGAAGGGGGCGAGGAACGAGCAGTACTTC.

CDR3 protein: CASSLVLGDYNEQFF. The CDR3 nucleotides read TGTGCCAGCAGTTTAGTACTAGGGGACTACAATGAGCAGTTCTTC. J is TRBJ2-1 and V is TRBV27; TRBD1 or TRBD2 may be the D gene (5 bases each). The CDR3 consists of 15 residues. V was shortened by 2 bases and J by 3 bases, with 11 bases between the two germline ends. Germline assignment: CDR1 MNHEY and CDR2 SMNVEV (reference sequence).

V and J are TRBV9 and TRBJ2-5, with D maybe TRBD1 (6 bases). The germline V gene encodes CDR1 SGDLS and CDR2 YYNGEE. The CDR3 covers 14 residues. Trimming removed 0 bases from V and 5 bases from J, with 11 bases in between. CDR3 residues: CASSVGGGLETQYF. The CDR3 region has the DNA TGTGCCAGCAGCGTAGGAGGGGGTTTGGAGACCCAGTACTTC. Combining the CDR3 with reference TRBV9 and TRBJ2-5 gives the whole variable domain DSGVTQTPKHLITATGQRVTLRCSPRSGDLSVYWYQQSLDQGLQFLIQYYNGEERAKGNILERFSAQQFPDLHSELNLSSLELGDSALYFCASSVGGGLETQYFGPGTRLLVL.

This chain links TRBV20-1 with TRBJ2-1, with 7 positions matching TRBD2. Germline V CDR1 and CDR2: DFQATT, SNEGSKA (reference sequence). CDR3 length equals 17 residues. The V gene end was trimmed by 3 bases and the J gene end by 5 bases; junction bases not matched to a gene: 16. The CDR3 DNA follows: TGCAGTGCTAGGAGTGACACAGCGGGGTTTTGGGACAATGAGCAGTTCTTC. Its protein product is CSARSDTAGFWDNEQFF.

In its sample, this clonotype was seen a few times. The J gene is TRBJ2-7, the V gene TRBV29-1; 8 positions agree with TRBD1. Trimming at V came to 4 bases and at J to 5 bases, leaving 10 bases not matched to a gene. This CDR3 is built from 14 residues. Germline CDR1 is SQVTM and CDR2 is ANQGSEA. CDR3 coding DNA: TGCAGCGTTGGAAGGGGGAACAGGGGGGACGAGCAGTACTTC. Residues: CSVGRGNRGDEQYF.

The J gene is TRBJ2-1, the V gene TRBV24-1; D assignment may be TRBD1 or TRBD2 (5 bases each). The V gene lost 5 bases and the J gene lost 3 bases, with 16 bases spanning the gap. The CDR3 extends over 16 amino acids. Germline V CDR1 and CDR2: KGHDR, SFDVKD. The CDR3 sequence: CATSGNRDGDYNEQFF. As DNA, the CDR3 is TGTGCCACCAGTGGGAACCGGGACGGGGACTACAATGAGCAGTTCTTC.

The CDR3 loop is CSASGRTGGEFF. For the CDR3, the DNA is TGCAGTGCTAGTGGTCGGACAGGGGGCGAGTTCTTC. The chain recombines TRBV20-1 with TRBJ2-1; TRBD1 aligns across 11 bases. Germline assignment: CDR1 DFQATT and CDR2 SNEGSKA (reference sequence). With 3 bases clipped from V and 14 bases from J, the junction kept 6 bases outside the gene matches. The CDR3 covers 12 residues.

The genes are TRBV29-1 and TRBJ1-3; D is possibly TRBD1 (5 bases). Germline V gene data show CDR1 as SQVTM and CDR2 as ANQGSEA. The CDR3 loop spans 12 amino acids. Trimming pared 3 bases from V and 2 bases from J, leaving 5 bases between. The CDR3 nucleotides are TGCAGCGTTGACAGGGCTGGAAACACCATATATTTT. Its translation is CSVDRAGNTIYF.

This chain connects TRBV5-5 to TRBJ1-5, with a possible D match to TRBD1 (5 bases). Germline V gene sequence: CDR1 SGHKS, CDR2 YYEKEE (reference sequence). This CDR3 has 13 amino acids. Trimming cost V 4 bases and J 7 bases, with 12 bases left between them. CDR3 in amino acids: CASSGLGGQPQHF. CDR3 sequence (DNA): TGTGCCAGCAGCGGACTCGGGGGGCAGCCCCAGCATTTT.

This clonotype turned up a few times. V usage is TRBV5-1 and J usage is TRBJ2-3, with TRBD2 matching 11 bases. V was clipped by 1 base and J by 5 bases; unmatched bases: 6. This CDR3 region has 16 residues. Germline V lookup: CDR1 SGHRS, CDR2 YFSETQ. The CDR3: CASSLRPGLAGDTQYF. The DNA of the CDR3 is TGCGCCAGCAGCTTGCGGCCCGGACTAGCGGGAGATACGCAGTATTTT.